This TCR beta chain was identified during a study of sequential checkpoint blockade in melanoma. The CDR3 covers 14 residues. Per the germline V gene, CDR1 is MDHEN and CDR2 is SYDVKM. V shed 1 base and J 4 bases; nucleotides not matched to a gene: 3. The treatment: randomized to nivolumab then ipilimumab (arm A) or the reverse (arm B). Generated by immunoSEQ multiplex PCR, the TCRdb table keeps only in-frame clones and is missing some. The table includes some 3,000 clones, roughly 21% detected once. This TCR derives from a human donor with melanoma. Sample: tumor tissue (inferred from file names), taken from a patient given nivolumab and ipilimumab in sequence. J is TRBJ1-2 and V is TRBV28; TRBD1 agrees at 7 bases. CDR3: CASSLSDRVYGYTF. The CDR3 DNA is TGTGCCAGCAGTTTATCCGACAGGGTCTATGGCTACACCTTC.